This T cell receptor (beta chain) stems from a study of shared clonotypes between healthy human individuals. Study-level information: CD4 naive and CD4 memory each took three plates per donor, while CD8 naive took two and CD8 memory one.

The study's findings and limits: Investigators expected sequencing depth to affect clonotype sharing among donors. Naive subsets generally exceeded memory subsets in estimated richness. Genetic and exposure-history diversity was limited by the small donor number.

This CDR3 has 17 residues. Germline V gene lookup returns CDR1 LNHDA and CDR2 SQIVND (reference sequence). The trim removed 2 bases at V and 4 bases at J, leaving 9 bases unmatched. About this clone: The antigen is unknown.

Assay used: immunoSEQ multiplex PCR; TCRdb lists only in-frame clones, some missing. This sample has about 1 million clones, with about 77% found just once. The rearrangement uses TRBV19 and TRBJ2-2; 8 nucleotides align to TRBD2. The sequencing input was memory CD4+ T cells sorted from blood. Described subset: CD45RA-negative fraction. This TCR was sampled from a man between 18 and 29 years old in good health. CDR3 DNA sequence: TGTGCCAGTAGTATAAAGCTGGTAGCGGGAAGCACCGGGGAGCTGTTTTTT. Amino acid sequence: CASSIKLVAGSTGELFF.